The 15 T cell receptor beta chains reported below all come from one sample, sequenced in a study of T cell responses to AZD1222 COVID-19 vaccine. The assay was immunoSEQ multiplex PCR, and TCRdb's table has in-frame clones only and misses some. The sample comprises 140,000 to 150,000 clones, about nine tenths of which are singletons, and around 3.8% rests with the top ten. The source material was peripheral blood, sampled 28 days after the second AZD1222 dose. Receptors originate from an adult who received the AZD1222 COVID-19 vaccine.

The genes are TRBV6-5 and TRBJ2-7; D unresolved. The CDR3 contains 12 residues. V was trimmed by 5 bases and J by 6 bases, leaving 11 bases between them. The V gene's germline CDR1 is MNHEY and CDR2 SVGAGI. For the CDR3, the DNA is TGTGCCAGCAGTCGCCACGAGGTCGAGCAGTACTTC. Residues: CASSRHEVEQYF.

For the CDR3, the DNA is TGCGCCAGCAGCGCCATAGGGACCCATCAGCGGCTATCTGGGGCCAACGTCCTGACTTTC. Translated, it gives CASSAIGTHQRLSGANVLTF. V is TRBV5-1 and J is TRBJ2-6; D possibly uses TRBD1 or TRBD2 (5 bases each). Germline V gene sequence: CDR1 SGHRS, CDR2 YFSETQ. The CDR3 consists of 20 residues. Trimming stripped 4 bases from V and 1 base from J, with 24 bases between.

This clone was detected once. The CDR3 DNA is TGTGCCAGCAGTTTACAGGTTGAGCAGTTCTTC. Translation: CASSLQVEQFF. This rearrangement joins TRBV12-3 or TRBV12-4 to TRBJ2-1; D is ambiguous. CDR3 size: 11 residues. V lost 2 bases and J lost 9, with 5 bases in between.

The chain combines TRBV6-5 with TRBJ1-1; TRBD1 matches 7 bases. Unmatched junction bases numbered 12, after V lost 7 bases and J lost 4 bases. This CDR3 comprises 15 residues. From germline, CDR1 is MNHEY and CDR2 SVGAGI. CDR3: CASNRRQGGGTEAFF. The CDR3 DNA is TGTGCCAGCAATAGAAGACAGGGAGGGGGCACTGAAGCTTTCTTT.

The chain has TRBV18 and TRBJ2-4; TRBD1 matches 7 bases. Germline CDR1 reads KGHSH; CDR2 reads LQKENI. The J segment lost 7 bases and the V segment lost 3 bases, leaving 9 bases of the junction unmatched. The CDR3 runs 15 residues. In DNA form, the CDR3 reads TGTGCCAGCTCACCTCTCTCCGGGACAGTGAACATTCAGTACTTC. It translates to CASSPLSGTVNIQYF.

The V gene is TRBV30, the J gene TRBJ2-7; TRBD1 might be the D (6 bases). The CDR3 is 14 amino acids. The germline gives CDR1 GTSNPN, CDR2 SVGIG (reference sequence). Trimming removed 4 bases from V and 0 bases from J, with 13 bases in between. CDR3 protein: CAWTGQTSSYEQYF. CDR3 nucleotide sequence: TGTGCCTGGACCGGACAGACCAGCTCCTACGAGCAGTACTTC.

A remark on this clone: This same CDR3 is encoded by further DNA sequences in the sample. The V and J genes are TRBV20-1 and TRBJ1-2, with D uncertain. Trimming removed 0 bases from V and 8 bases from J, with 7 bases in between. Per the germline V gene, CDR1 is DFQATT and CDR2 is SNEGSKA (reference sequence). This CDR3 is 11 amino acids long. CDR3 sequence (DNA): TGCAGTGCTAGAGAGGGTCGGGGCTACACCTTC. This encodes CSAREGRGYTF.

The chain carries TRBV5-5 and TRBJ1-2, with 8 bases identical to TRBD1. The V and J ends lost 2 bases and 0 bases, in that order; junction bases with no gene match: 9. The CDR3 contains 17 residues. Per germline, CDR1 SGHKS and CDR2 YYEKEE (reference sequence). The CDR3 region is CASSLGTGALANYGYTF. The CDR3 DNA is TGTGCCAGCAGCTTAGGGACAGGCGCCCTAGCTAACTATGGCTACACCTTC.

This rearrangement joins TRBV6-5 to TRBJ2-1; 7 bases fit TRBD2. V shed 0 bases and J 6 bases; nucleotides not matched to a gene: 8. Germline values: CDR1 MNHEY, CDR2 SVGAGI. This CDR3 spans 16 amino acids. The CDR3 bases are TGTGCCAGCAGTTACTCCCGACTAGGCGGGGGCAATGAGCAGTTCTTC. Its protein is CASSYSRLGGGNEQFF.

This chain uses TRBV2 with TRBJ2-7, with 10 bases fitting TRBD2. The CDR3 consists of 16 residues. V was clipped by 2 bases and J by 0 bases; unmatched bases: 4. Germline V gene lookup returns CDR1 SNHLY and CDR2 FYNNEI. CDR3 sequence reads: CASSEPSGSPSYEQYF. CDR3 nucleotides: TGTGCCAGCAGTGAACCTAGCGGGAGCCCCTCCTACGAGCAGTACTTC.

This clone was counted a single time. The chain employs TRBV21-1 and TRBJ2-1; the table assigns TRBD2, which was not confirmed against the DNA. TRBV21-1 is designated a pseudogene. This CDR3 region has 15 residues. The CDR3 region is CASSKGGLAGGPQIF. The CDR3 DNA sequence: TGTGCCAGCAGCAAAGGGGGACTAGCGGGAGGGCCGCAGATCTTC.

The rearrangement joins TRBV3-1 (or the pseudogene TRBV3-2) to TRBJ1-1, with TRBD1 identical over 8 bases. V gave up 2 bases and J gave up 4 bases; unmatched junction bases: 3. CDR3 size: 14 residues. CDR1 is LGHDT and CDR2 is YNNKEL in the germline V gene (reference sequence). The CDR3 loop reads CASSQLQGGTEAFF. CDR3 nucleotide sequence: TGTGCCAGCAGCCAACTACAGGGGGGCACTGAAGCTTTCTTT.

The chain employs TRBV13 and TRBJ2-2, with D possibly being TRBD1 (6 bases). The CDR3 sequence is 16 residues long. Germline CDR1 reads PRHDT; CDR2 reads FYEKMQ (reference sequence). V lost 3 bases and J 4 bases, leaving 15 bases between the germline ends. The CDR3 protein is CASSLWTAWGTGELFF. Written as DNA, the CDR3 is TGTGCCAGCAGCTTGTGGACAGCCTGGGGCACCGGGGAGCTGTTTTTT.

This chain links TRBV18 with TRBJ2-1; 11 positions agree with TRBD2. The CDR3 spans 17 residues. Unmatched junction bases numbered 10, after V lost 3 bases and J lost 6 bases. CDR1 is KGHSH and CDR2 is LQKENI in the germline V gene. CDR3 in amino acids: CASSPSRGTSGFNEQFF. The CDR3 nucleotides read TGTGCCAGCTCACCCTCAAGAGGGACTAGCGGATTCAATGAGCAGTTCTTC.

The V and J genes are TRBV7-2 and TRBJ2-2; TRBD2 matches at 8 bases. CDR1 is SGHTA and CDR2 is FQGNSA in the germline V gene. This CDR3 region has 17 residues. With V trimmed by 5 bases and J by 3 bases, 11 bases remained unmatched. CDR3 sequence: CASSRREAPMYTGELFF. CDR3 bases: TGTGCCAGCAGCCGGCGGGAGGCCCCCATGTACACCGGGGAGCTGTTTTTT.